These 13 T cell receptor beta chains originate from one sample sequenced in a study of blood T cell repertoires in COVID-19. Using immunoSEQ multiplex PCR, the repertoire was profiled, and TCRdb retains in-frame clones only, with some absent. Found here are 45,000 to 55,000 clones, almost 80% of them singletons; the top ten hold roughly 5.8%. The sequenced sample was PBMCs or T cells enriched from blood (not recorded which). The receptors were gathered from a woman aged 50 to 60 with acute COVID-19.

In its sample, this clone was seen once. DNA for the CDR3: TGTGCCAGCAGTCTCCCCACGGGACAAGGTGGCTACACCTTC. Its translation is CASSLPTGQGGYTF. This sequence joins TRBV28 and TRBJ1-2, with a weak D call TRBD1 (6 bases). The germline CDR1 and CDR2 sequences are MDHEN and SYDVKM. This CDR3 has 14 amino acids. V gave up 5 bases and J gave up 7 bases, with 17 bases separating them.

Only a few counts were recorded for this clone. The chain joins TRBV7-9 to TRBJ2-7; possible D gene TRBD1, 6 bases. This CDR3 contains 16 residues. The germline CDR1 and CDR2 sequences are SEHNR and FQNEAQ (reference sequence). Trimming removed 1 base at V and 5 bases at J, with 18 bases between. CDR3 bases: TGTGCCAGCAGCTTAGTGAGCTGGGGGCATCCCCACGAGCAGTACTTC. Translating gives CASSLVSWGHPHEQYF.

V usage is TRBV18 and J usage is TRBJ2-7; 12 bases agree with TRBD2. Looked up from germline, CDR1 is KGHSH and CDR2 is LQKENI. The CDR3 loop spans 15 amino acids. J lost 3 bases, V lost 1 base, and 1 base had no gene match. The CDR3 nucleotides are TGTGCCAGCTCACCACGACTAGCGGGGGTCTACGAGCAGTACTTC. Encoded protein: CASSPRLAGVYEQYF.

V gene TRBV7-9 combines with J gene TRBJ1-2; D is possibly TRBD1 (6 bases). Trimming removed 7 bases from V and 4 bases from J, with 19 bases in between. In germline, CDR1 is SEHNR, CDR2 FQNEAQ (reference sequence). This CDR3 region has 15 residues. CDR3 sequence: CASNPTGSLPYGYTF. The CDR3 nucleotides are TGTGCCAGCAACCCTACAGGGTCCCTCCCCTATGGCTACACCTTC.

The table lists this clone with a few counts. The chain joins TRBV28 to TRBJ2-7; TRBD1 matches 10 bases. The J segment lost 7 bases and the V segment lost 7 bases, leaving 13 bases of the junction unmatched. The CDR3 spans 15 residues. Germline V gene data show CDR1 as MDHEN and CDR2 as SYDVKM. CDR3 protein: CASKSGDRGPWEQYF. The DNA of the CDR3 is TGTGCCAGCAAATCCGGGGACAGGGGCCCCTGGGAGCAGTACTTC.

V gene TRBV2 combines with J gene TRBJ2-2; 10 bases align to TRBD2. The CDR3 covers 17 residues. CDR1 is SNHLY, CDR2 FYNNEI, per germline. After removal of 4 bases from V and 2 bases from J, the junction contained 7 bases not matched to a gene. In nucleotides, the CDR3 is TGTGCCAGCAGTGTGGGTAGCGGGGGGCGTAACACCGGGGAGCTGTTTTTT. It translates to CASSVGSGGRNTGELFF.

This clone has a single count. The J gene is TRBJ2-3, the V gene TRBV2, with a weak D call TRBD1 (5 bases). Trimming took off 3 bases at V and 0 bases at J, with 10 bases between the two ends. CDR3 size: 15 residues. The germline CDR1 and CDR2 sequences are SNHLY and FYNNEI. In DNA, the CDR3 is TGTGCCAGCAGTGAGGGGCTGCTGAGCACAGATACGCAGTATTTT. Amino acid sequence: CASSEGLLSTDTQYF.

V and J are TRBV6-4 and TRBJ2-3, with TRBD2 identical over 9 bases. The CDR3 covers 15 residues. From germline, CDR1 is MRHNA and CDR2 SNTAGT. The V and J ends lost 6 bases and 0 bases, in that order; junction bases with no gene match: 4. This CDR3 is CASRTSGSSTDTQYF. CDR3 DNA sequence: TGTGCCAGCAGGACTAGCGGTTCTAGCACAGATACGCAGTATTTT.

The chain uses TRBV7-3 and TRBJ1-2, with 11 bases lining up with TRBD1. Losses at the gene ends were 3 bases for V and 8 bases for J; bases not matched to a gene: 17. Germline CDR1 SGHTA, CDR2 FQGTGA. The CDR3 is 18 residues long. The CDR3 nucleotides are TGTGCCAGCAGCTTTCACTACACCCGGGACAGGGGGTTAGGGGGCTACACCTTC. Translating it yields CASSFHYTRDRGLGGYTF.

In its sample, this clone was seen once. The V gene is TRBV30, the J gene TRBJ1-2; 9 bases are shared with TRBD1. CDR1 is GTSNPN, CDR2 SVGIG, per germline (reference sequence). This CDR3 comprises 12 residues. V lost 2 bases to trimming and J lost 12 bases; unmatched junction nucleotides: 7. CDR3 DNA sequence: TGTGCCTGGAGTCGAAGGGGACAGGGACACACCTTC. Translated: CAWSRRGQGHTF.

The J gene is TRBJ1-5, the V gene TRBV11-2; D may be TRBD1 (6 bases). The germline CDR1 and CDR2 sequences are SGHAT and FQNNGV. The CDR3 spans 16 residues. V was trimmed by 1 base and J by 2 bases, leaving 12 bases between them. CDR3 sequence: CASSLGGDIRNQPQHF. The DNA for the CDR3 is TGTGCCAGCAGCTTAGGAGGGGACATCCGCAATCAGCCCCAGCATTTT.

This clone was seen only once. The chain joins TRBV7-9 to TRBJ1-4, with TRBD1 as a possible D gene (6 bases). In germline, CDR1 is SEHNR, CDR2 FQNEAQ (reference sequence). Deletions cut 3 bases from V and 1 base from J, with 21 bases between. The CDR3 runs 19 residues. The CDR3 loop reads CASSFRPGGRTETNEKLFF. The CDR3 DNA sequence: TGTGCCAGCAGCTTCCGCCCGGGGGGAAGGACAGAAACTAATGAAAAACTGTTTTTT.

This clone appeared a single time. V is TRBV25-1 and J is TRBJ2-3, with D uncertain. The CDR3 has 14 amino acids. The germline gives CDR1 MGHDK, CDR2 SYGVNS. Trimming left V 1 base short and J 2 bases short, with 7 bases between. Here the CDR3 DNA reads TGTGCCAGCAGTGAATCGTCCCTCACAGATACGCAGTATTTT. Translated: CASSESSLTDTQYF.